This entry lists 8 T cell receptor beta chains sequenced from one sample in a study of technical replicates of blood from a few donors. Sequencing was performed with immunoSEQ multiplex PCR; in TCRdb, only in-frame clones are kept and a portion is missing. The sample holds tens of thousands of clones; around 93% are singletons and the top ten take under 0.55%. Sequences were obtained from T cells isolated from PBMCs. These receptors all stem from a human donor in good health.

This chain's CDR3 is CASSLGTGANEQFF. The CDR3 DNA is TGTGCCAGCAGCTTAGGGACAGGAGCTAATGAGCAGTTCTTC. This chain joins TRBV11-3 and TRBJ2-1, with 7 bases that match TRBD1. The CDR3 totals 14 residues. J lost 7 bases, V lost 1 base, and 4 bases had no gene match. Germline CDR1 SGHNT, CDR2 YENEEA.

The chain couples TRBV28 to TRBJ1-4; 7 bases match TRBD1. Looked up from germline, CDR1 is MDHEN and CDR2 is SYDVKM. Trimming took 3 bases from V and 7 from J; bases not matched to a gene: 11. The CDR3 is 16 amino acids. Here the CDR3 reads CASSFARTGQPEKLFF. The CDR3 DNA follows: TGTGCCAGCAGTTTCGCGCGGACAGGCCAACCTGAAAAACTGTTTTTT.

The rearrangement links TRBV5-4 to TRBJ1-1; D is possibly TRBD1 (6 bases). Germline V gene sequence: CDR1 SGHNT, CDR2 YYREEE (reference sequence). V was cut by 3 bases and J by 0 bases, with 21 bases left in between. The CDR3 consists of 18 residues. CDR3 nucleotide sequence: TGTGCCAGCAGCTCACCTGAGACGGACAGCCTCATGAACACTGAAGCTTTCTTT. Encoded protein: CASSSPETDSLMNTEAFF.

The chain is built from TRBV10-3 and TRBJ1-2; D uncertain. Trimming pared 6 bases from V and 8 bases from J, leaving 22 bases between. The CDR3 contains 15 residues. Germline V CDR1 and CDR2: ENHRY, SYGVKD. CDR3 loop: CAISALSPAEGGYTF. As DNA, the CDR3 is TGTGCCATCAGCGCCCTATCACCCGCGGAGGGCGGCTACACCTTC.

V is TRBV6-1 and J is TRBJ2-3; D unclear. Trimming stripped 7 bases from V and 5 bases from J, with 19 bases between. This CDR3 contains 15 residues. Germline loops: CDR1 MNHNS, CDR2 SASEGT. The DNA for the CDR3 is TGTGCCAGCAACGGAAGGAGTTCGGCCTTAGATACGCAGTATTTT. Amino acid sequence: CASNGRSSALDTQYF.

The CDR3 nucleotides read TGCGCCAGCAGCCAAGGGACAGAACTCTCCTACGAGCAGTACTTC. This sequence encodes CASSQGTELSYEQYF. This chain uses TRBV4-3 with TRBJ2-7, with D tentatively TRBD1 (6 bases). The germline gives CDR1 LGHNA, CDR2 YSLEER. Trimming stripped 1 base from V and 0 bases from J, with 10 bases between. There are 15 residues in the CDR3.

The CDR3 reads CASSLMGLAGEGDTQYF. CDR3 coding DNA: TGTGCCAGCAGCTTAATGGGACTAGCGGGAGAAGGGGATACGCAGTATTTT. The chain couples TRBV7-3 to TRBJ2-3, with 14 positions matching TRBD2. The CDR3 consists of 17 residues. V trimming: 1 base; J trimming: 6 bases; junction bases outside the gene matches: 6. CDR1 is SGHTA, CDR2 FQGTGA, per germline.

The CDR3 spells CASSLGPRLAGGIEQFF. The CDR3 coding sequence is TGTGCCAGCAGCTTAGGACCCCGACTAGCGGGAGGGATTGAGCAGTTCTTC. The J gene is TRBJ2-1, the V gene TRBV7-9, with 14 bases that match TRBD2. Per germline, CDR1 SEHNR and CDR2 FQNEAQ (reference sequence). The trim removed 1 base at V and 9 bases at J, leaving 8 bases unmatched. The CDR3 runs 17 residues. The full variable domain, rest sourced from reference TRBV7-9 and TRBJ2-1, is DTGVSQNPRHKITKRGQNVTFRCDPISEHNRLYWYRQTLGQGPEFLTYFQNEAQLEKSRLLSDRFSAERPKGSFSTLEIQRTEQGDSAMYLCASSLGPRLAGGIEQFFGPGTRLTVL.